This T cell receptor (beta chain) was observed in a study of blood T cell repertoires in COVID-19. Study-level background: T cells, B-cell-depleted T cells, or PBMCs provided the cDNA or gDNA that served as material.

Method: immunoSEQ multiplex PCR; TCRdb's copy keeps in-frame clones and lacks some. Of roughly 140,000 clones in the sample, approximately 80% were seen once. The CDR3 length is 13 residues. Germline V gives CDR1 MNHEY, CDR2 SMNVEV (reference sequence). V lost 5 bases, J lost 6 bases, and 5 bases stayed unmatched. The source material was peripheral blood. This clonotype was sampled from a woman aged 45-60 years with acute or convalescent COVID-19. V and J are TRBV27 and TRBJ1-2; 8 positions agree with TRBD1. Here the CDR3 DNA reads TGTGCCAGCAGTAGACAGGGGTTCCATGGCTACACCTTC. Translated, it gives CASSRQGFHGYTF.